This entry concerns a single T cell receptor beta chain. This sample stems from a study of cytomegalovirus exposure and HLA in healthy donors. PCR primers comprised 60 Vbeta and 13 Jbeta primers. Sequencing was performed with immunoSEQ multiplex PCR; in TCRdb, only in-frame clones are kept and a portion is missing. Among about 220,000 clones listed, around 76% were seen once. The CDR3 contains 17 residues. Germline CDR1 is KGHSH and CDR2 is LQKENI. Trimming took off 2 bases at V and 0 bases at J, with 11 bases between the two ends. Sequencing input: PBMCs. The chain combines TRBV18 with TRBJ2-6; D is undetermined. The TCR originated in a man aged 40-55 years in good health and CMV-seropositive. The CDR3 coding sequence is TGTGCCAGCTCACCAAGGCAGGCTAACTCTGGGGCCAACGTCCTGACTTTC. Residues: CASSPRQANSGANVLTF.